This T cell receptor beta chain was obtained from a study of glioma-infiltrating T cells (dated by TCRdb to about 2016). Regarding the study in general: Glioma tissue, non-neoplastic brain tissue and matched peripheral blood mononuclear cells were used as sources from which TCR alpha- and beta-chain repertoires were sequenced. Each tissue-infiltrating repertoire was compared with the same patient's peripheral blood repertoire to measure divergence between tissue and blood T-cell populations. The paired cohort comprised three low-grade glioma patients, 8 or 9 primary glioblastoma patients and three non-glioma patients contributing non-neoplastic brain tissue. The investigation overall reported the following: VJ-independent divergence between tissue and blood was lower than expected in non-neoplastic patients but higher than expected in all gliomas, particularly low-grade gliomas. Group comparisons were based on small numbers of patients: three non-neoplastic, three low-grade glioma and roughly 8 glioblastoma patients. Tissue and blood shared very few CDR3 sequences, a result attributed to high CDR3 diversity and limited sampling.

The CDR1 and CDR2 encoded by the germline V gene (reference sequence) are DFQATT and SNEGSKA. The cysteine opens and the phenylalanine closes a CDR3 of 12 amino acids. Of all the DNA, just the CDR3 is kept, 36 bases in frame from base 1. V is clipped by 0 bases and J by 3 bases, and the sequence between their germline boundaries is 6 bases long. TCR alpha and beta CDR3 regions were amplified with the iRepertoire nested amplicon-rescue multiplex PCR (arm-PCR) platform from RNA. For one-step reverse transcription and amplification, roughly 90-400 ng of tissue mRNA or PBMC total RNA was used as input. Following bead purification, Illumina adapters were added by a secondary multiplex PCR, and libraries between 200 and 400 bp were gel-purified. The libraries contained internal 6-nucleotide barcodes that were used for demultiplexing. Sequencing of the libraries was done on an Illumina MiSeq using 2x220 or 2x250 nucleotide paired-end reads. The authors processed their data as follows. Paired reads were merged with FLASH 1.2.11 and aligned to the GRCh37 human genome with BWA-MEM before extracting TRA and TRB reads. V and J assignment used an IMGT-derived reference of cassette sequences and CDR3 motifs that included pseudogenes. Reads were translated in three frames, and productive CDR3s were defined as those with a C...FGXG motif and no stop codons. Unique combinations of V-J cassette pair and CDR3 amino acid sequence were defined as clonotypes. Filtering of reads was based on Hamming distance, with the threshold set by the sequence error rate of each sample in mapped regions. Using fastp trimming at Q25 and MiXCR clonotype assembly, TCRdb reanalyzed the public sequencing data and kept in-frame beta chains. One record per CDR3 amino acid sequence lists the most common genes and DNA. The V and J calls shown here were made by TCRdb, not taken from the authors' results. The sample table contains about 140,000 distinct CDR3 sequences; only one count was recorded for 35% to 50% of them. The top ten clones comprise about a fifth of the sample.

This clonotype has a handful of counts. No cognate antigen has been identified for it. There are no base qualities to consult, and no much larger clone falls within one base. The specimen was glioma tissue, nonneoplastic brain tissue, or PBMCs (not recorded which). The chain employs TRBV20-1 and TRBJ2-7; the D gene lacks a confident call. This receptor was taken from a human donor with low-grade glioma or glioblastoma, undergoing nonglioma brain surgery, or in good health (not recorded which). The CDR3 here reads CSARDNHYEQYF. The DNA sequence follows: TGCAGTGCTAGAGATAACCACTACGAGCAGTACTTC.